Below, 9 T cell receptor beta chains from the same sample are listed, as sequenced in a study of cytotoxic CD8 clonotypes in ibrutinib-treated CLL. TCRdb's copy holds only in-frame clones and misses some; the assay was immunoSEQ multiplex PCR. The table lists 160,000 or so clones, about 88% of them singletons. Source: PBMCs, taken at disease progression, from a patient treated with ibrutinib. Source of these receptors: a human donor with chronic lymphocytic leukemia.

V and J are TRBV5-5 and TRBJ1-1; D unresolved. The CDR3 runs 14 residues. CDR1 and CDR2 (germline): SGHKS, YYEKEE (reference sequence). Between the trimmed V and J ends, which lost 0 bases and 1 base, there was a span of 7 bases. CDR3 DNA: TGTGCCAGCAGCTTGGCCGGCACGAACACTGAAGCTTTCTTT. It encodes CASSLAGTNTEAFF.

The CDR3 sequence: CASSAETNTGELFF. The CDR3, as DNA: TGTGCCAGCAGTGCAGAGACGAACACCGGGGAGCTGTTTTTT. The rearrangement joins TRBV6-4 to TRBJ2-2; D ambiguous. The CDR3 is 14 residues long. With 4 bases removed from V and 0 bases from J, the gap between germline ends came to 6 bases. Germline V gene lookup returns CDR1 MRHNA and CDR2 SNTAGT.

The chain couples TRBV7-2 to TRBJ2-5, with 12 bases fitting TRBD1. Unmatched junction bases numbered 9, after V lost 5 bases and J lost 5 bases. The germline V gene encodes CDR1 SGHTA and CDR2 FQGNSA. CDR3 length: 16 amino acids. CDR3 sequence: CASSVWGTGGLETQYF. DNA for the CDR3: TGTGCCAGCAGCGTATGGGGGACAGGGGGCTTGGAGACCCAGTACTTC.

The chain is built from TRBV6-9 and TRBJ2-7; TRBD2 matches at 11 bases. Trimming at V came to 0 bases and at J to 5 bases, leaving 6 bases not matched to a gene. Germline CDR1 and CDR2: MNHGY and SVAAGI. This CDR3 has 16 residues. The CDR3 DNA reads TGTGCCAGCAGTTATTCTTTAGCGGGAGGGCCCCACGAGCAGTACTTC. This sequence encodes CASSYSLAGGPHEQYF.

The CDR3 DNA is TGTGCCAGCAGCTTAGTAAGAAACAATGAGCAGTTCTTC. It translates to CASSLVRNNEQFF. The chain has TRBV7-9 and TRBJ2-1, with no clear D. CDR3 length: 13 amino acids. V lost 1 base to trimming and J lost 5 bases, with 6 bases between them. Germline V lookup: CDR1 SEHNR, CDR2 FQNEAQ (reference sequence). The whole variable domain, remainder taken from reference TRBV7-9 and TRBJ2-1, is DTGVSQNPRHKITKRGQNVTFRCDPISEHNRLYWYRQTLGQGPEFLTYFQNEAQLEKSRLLSDRFSAERPKGSFSTLEIQRTEQGDSAMYLCASSLVRNNEQFFGPGTRLTVL.

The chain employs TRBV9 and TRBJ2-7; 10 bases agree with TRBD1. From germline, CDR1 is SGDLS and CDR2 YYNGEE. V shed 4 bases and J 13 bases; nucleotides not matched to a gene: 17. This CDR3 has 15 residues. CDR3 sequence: CASSPQFSGQGFRYF. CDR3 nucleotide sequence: TGTGCCAGCAGCCCCCAATTTTCGGGACAGGGGTTCCGTTACTTC.

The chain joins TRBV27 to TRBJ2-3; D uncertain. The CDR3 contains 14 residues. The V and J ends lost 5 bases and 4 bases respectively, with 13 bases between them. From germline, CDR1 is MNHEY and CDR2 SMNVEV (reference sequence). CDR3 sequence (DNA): TGTGCCAGCAGTCCCTTCCCGGGCGCAGATACGCAGTATTTT. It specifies CASSPFPGADTQYF.

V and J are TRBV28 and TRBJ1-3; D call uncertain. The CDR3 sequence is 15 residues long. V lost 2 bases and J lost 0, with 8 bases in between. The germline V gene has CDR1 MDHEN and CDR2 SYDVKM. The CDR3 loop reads CASSLGGDSGNTIYF. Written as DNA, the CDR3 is TGTGCCAGCAGTTTAGGCGGAGACTCTGGAAACACCATATATTTT.

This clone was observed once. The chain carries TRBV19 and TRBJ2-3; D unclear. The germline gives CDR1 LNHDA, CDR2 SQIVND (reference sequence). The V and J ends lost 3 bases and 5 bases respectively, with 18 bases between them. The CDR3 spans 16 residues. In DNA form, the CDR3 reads TGTGCCAGTAGTATGAGGTCTTCGGTTGTCCTAGATACGCAGTATTTT. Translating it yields CASSMRSSVVLDTQYF. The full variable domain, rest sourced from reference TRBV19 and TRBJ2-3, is DGGITQSPKYLFRKEGQNVTLSCEQNLNHDAMYWYRQDPGQGLRLIYYSQIVNDFQKGDIAEGYSVSREKKESFPLTVTSAQKNPTAFYLCASSMRSSVVLDTQYFGPGTRLTVL.